The rows below give T cell receptor beta chains drawn from one sample of a study of post-analysis software for immune sequencing data. TCRdb re-called the PCR reads with MiXCR, one entry per CDR3 protein. The table lists about 540,000 distinct CDR3 sequences, 34% of them singletons. The sample consisted of blood. Source of these receptors: a girl younger than 18 with multiple sclerosis. CDR3s include the opening cysteine and the closing phenylalanine or tryptophan. The D gene is left open where the match is weak. Rows may omit the clone size; those that give it use once, few, many or a size class.

CDR3nt: TGTGCCAGCAGGCCAAGACTAGCGAGCTCCTACGAGCAGTACTTC
CDR3aa: CASRPRLASSYEQYF
v_gene: TRBV28
d_gene: TRBD2
j_gene: TRBJ2-7
len: 15
abundance: -

CDR3nt: TGTGCCAGCAGCCAATTCAGGCAAGAGACCCAGTACTTC
CDR3aa: CASSQFRQETQYF
v_gene: TRBV16
d_gene: -
j_gene: TRBJ2-5
len: 13
abundance: once

CDR3nt: TGTGCCAGCAGCTCCCCAGGGACCGGGGAGCTGTTTTTT
CDR3aa: CASSSPGTGELFF
v_gene: TRBV7-6
d_gene: -
j_gene: TRBJ2-2
len: 13
abundance: -

CDR3nt: TGCAGCGTTCAATCTAGCGGGCCGCGGAGCACCGGGGAGCTGTTTTTT
CDR3aa: CSVQSSGPRSTGELFF
v_gene: TRBV29-1
d_gene: TRBD2
j_gene: TRBJ2-2
len: 16
abundance: few

CDR3nt: TGCGCCAGCAGCCTCGGGTCCAGCAATCAGCCCCAGCATTTT
CDR3aa: CASSLGSSNQPQHF
v_gene: TRBV5-1
d_gene: -
j_gene: TRBJ1-5
len: 14
abundance: -

CDR3nt: TGTGCCAGCAGCTCCAGACAGGGGAGCTATGGCTACACCTTC
CDR3aa: CASSSRQGSYGYTF
v_gene: TRBV7-9
d_gene: TRBD1
j_gene: TRBJ1-2
len: 14
abundance: few

CDR3nt: TGTGCCAGCAGCCCGCTACCGGGGACAGGGGGCTATGAGCAGTGCTTC
CDR3aa: CASSPLPGTGGYEQCF
v_gene: TRBV7-9
d_gene: TRBD1
j_gene: TRBJ2-1
len: 16
abundance: -

CDR3nt: TGTGCCAGCAGCTCCGTAGGGACACCTGGATTTTACGAGCAGTACTTC
CDR3aa: CASSSVGTPGFYEQYF
v_gene: TRBV11-2
d_gene: -
j_gene: TRBJ2-7
len: 16
abundance: -

CDR3nt: TGCGCCAGCAGCTTGGCGGGTGTCACCTACGAGCAGTACTTC
CDR3aa: CASSLAGVTYEQYF
v_gene: TRBV5-1
d_gene: -
j_gene: TRBJ2-7
len: 14
abundance: -

CDR3nt: TGTGCCAGCAGCCCCGGGGGAGGGGGCTACGAGCAGTACTTC
CDR3aa: CASSPGGGGYEQYF
v_gene: TRBV9
d_gene: -
j_gene: TRBJ2-7
len: 14
abundance: -

CDR3nt: TGCGCCAGCAGCTCCGGCAGTAATGAAAAACTGTTTTTT
CDR3aa: CASSSGSNEKLFF
v_gene: TRBV5-1
d_gene: -
j_gene: TRBJ1-4
len: 13
abundance: few

CDR3nt: TGTGCCACCAGCACCAGGGTAGGCAAAAACATTCAGTACTTC
CDR3aa: CATSTRVGKNIQYF
v_gene: TRBV15
d_gene: -
j_gene: TRBJ2-4
len: 14
abundance: -

CDR3nt: TGCAGTGCTAGACTGGACTGCCAGACCCAGTACTTC
CDR3aa: CSARLDCQTQYF
v_gene: TRBV20-1
d_gene: -
j_gene: TRBJ2-5
len: 12
abundance: few

CDR3nt: TGCGCCAGCAGCTTGGGTCCCTTCGCCGACACTGAAGTTTTCTTT
CDR3aa: CASSLGPFADTEVFF
v_gene: TRBV5-1
d_gene: -
j_gene: TRBJ1-1
len: 15
abundance: -

CDR3nt: TGCAGCGCAGGACTAGCTGGGATTCAGTTCTTC
CDR3aa: CSAGLAGIQFF
v_gene: TRBV29-1
d_gene: TRBD2
j_gene: TRBJ2-1
len: 11
abundance: -

CDR3nt: TGCAGCGTTGTAAGTGAGGAGCTGTTTTTT
CDR3aa: CSVVSEELFF
v_gene: TRBV29-1
d_gene: -
j_gene: TRBJ2-2
len: 10
abundance: few

CDR3nt: TGTGCCAGCAGGTATCAGACAGGGTGGGAAGCTTTCTTT
CDR3aa: CASRYQTGWEAFF
v_gene: TRBV2
d_gene: TRBD1
j_gene: TRBJ1-1
len: 13
abundance: -

CDR3nt: TGCAGTACTAAACGGGCCGCTTATAATTCACCCCTCCACTTT
CDR3aa: CSTKRAAYNSPLHF
v_gene: TRBV20-1
d_gene: -
j_gene: TRBJ1-6
len: 14
abundance: once

CDR3nt: TGTGCCAGCAGGACCTTCACGAATAGCAATCAGCCCCAGCATTTT
CDR3aa: CASRTFTNSNQPQHF
v_gene: TRBV28
d_gene: -
j_gene: TRBJ1-5
len: 15
abundance: few

CDR3nt: TGTGCCAGCAGTCCTCGGGCCCACCGGCGGATGGATGAGCAGTTCTTC
CDR3aa: CASSPRAHRRMDEQFF
v_gene: TRBV12-3/TRBV12-4
d_gene: -
j_gene: TRBJ2-1
len: 16
abundance: -